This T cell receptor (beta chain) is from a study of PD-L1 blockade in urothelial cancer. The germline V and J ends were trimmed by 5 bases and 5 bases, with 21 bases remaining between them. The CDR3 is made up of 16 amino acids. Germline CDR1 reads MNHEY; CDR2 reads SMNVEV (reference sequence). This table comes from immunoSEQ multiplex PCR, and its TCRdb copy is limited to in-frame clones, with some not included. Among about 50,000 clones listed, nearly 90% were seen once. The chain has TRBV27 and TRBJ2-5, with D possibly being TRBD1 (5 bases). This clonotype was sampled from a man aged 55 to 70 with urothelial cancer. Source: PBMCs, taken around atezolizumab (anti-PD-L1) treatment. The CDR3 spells CASSTILQGKSETQYF. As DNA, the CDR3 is TGTGCCAGCAGTACCATTTTGCAGGGAAAGTCGGAGACCCAGTACTTC.